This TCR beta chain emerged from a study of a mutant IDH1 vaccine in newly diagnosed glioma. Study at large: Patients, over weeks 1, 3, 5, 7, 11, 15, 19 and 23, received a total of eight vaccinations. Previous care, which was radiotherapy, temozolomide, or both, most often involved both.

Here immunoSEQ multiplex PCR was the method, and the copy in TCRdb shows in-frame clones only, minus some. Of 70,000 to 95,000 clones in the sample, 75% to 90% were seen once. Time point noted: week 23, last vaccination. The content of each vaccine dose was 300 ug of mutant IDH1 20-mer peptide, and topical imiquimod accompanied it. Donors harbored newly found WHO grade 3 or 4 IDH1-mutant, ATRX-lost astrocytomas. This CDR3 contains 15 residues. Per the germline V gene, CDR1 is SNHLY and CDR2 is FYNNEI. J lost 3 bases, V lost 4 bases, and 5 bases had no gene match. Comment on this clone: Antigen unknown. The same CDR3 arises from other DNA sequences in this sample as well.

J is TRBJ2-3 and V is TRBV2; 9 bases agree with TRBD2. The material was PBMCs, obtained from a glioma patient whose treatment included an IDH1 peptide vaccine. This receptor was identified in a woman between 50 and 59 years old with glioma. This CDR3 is CASSGLAGITDTQYF. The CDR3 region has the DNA TGTGCCAGCAGTGGCCTAGCGGGAATAACAGATACGCAGTATTTT.